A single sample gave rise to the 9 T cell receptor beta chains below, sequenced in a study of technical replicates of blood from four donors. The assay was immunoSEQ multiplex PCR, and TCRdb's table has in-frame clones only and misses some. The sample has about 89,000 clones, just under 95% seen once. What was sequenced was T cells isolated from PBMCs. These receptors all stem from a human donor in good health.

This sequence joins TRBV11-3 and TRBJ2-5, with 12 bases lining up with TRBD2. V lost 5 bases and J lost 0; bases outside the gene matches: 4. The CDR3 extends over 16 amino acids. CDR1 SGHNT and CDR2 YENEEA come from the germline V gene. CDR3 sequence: CASSLGLAGYQETQYF. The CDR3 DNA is TGTGCCAGCAGCCTAGGACTAGCGGGGTACCAAGAGACCCAGTACTTC.

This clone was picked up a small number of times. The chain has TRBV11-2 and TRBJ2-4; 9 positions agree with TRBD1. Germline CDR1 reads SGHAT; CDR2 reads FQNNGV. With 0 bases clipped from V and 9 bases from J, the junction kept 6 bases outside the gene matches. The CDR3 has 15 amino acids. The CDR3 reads CASSLDGDRVRIQYF. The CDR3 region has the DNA TGTGCCAGCAGCTTAGACGGGGACAGGGTCCGCATTCAGTACTTC.

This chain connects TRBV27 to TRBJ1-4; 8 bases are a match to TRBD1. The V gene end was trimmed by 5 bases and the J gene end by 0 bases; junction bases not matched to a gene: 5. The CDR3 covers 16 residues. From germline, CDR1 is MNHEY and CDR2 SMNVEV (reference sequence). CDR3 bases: TGTGCCAGCAGTATGGACAGGGTTGCAACTAATGAAAAACTGTTTTTT. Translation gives CASSMDRVATNEKLFF.

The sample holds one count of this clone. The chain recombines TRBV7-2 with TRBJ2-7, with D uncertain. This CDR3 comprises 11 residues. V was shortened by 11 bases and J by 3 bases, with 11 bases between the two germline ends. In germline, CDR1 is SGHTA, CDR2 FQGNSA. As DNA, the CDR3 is TGTGCCTCACGCCTAGGCTACGAGCAGTACTTC. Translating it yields CASRLGYEQYF.

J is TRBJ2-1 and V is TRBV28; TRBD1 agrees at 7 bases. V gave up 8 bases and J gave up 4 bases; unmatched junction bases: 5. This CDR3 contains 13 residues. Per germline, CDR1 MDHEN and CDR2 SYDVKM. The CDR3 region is CASDGQAYNEQFF. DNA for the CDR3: TGTGCCAGCGATGGACAGGCGTACAATGAGCAGTTCTTC.

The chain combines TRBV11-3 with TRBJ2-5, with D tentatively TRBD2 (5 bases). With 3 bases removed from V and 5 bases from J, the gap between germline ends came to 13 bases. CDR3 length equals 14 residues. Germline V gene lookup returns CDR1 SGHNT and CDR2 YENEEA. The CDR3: CASSLRDRTETQYF. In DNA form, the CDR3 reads TGTGCCAGCAGCTTGAGGGATCGAACGGAGACCCAGTACTTC.

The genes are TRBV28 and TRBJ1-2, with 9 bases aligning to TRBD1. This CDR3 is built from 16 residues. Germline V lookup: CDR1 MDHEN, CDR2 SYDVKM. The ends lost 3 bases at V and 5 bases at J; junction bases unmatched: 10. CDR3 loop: CASSFAGTGKRYGYTF. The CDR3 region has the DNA TGTGCCAGCAGTTTCGCCGGGACAGGGAAGAGGTATGGCTACACCTTC.

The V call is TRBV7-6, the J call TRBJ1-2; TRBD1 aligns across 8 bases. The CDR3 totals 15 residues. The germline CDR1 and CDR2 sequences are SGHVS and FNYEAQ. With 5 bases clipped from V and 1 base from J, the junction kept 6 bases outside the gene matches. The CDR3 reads CASSPTGQGNYGYTF. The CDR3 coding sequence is TGTGCCAGCAGCCCTACCGGACAGGGTAACTATGGCTACACCTTC.

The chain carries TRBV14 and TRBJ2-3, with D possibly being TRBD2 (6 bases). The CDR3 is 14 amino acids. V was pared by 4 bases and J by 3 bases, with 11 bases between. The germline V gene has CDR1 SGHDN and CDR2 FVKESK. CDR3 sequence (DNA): TGTGCCAGCAGCCGGCGGAGGGATACAGATACGCAGTATTTT. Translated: CASSRRRDTDTQYF.